A single sample gave rise to the 10 T cell receptor beta chains below, sequenced in a study of T cells in Graves' hyperthyroidism and ophthalmopathy. RNA transcripts served as the template for amplifying TCR beta CDR3 regions. HTBI primers were the set used in a first-round RT-PCR of the TCR CDR3. TCRdb fed the multiplex PCR reads into MiXCR, producing one record per CDR3 protein. The repertoire holds around 600,000 distinct CDR3 sequences, around 16% seen once, with roughly 6.6% in the top ten. The sequenced material came from blood. These TCRs come from a woman younger than 45 with Graves' hyperthyroidism.

This clonotype was detected many times. The V call is TRBV12-3 or TRBV12-4, the J call TRBJ1-6; no firm D call. This CDR3 contains 13 residues. Deletions cut 5 bases from V and 13 bases from J, with 15 bases between. The CDR3 DNA is TGTGCCAGCAGTCTGCAGGAGGAAGCTCCCCTCCACTTT. Protein sequence: CASSLQEEAPLHF.

In its sample, this clonotype was seen many times. The rearrangement joins TRBV20-1 to TRBJ2-1; D perhaps matches TRBD2 (6 bases). The CDR3 length is 13 residues. The V gene lost 6 bases and the J gene lost 4 bases, with 13 bases spanning the gap. The germline CDR1 and CDR2 sequences are DFQATT and SNEGSKA (reference sequence). CDR3 amino acids: CSANREYYNEQFF. CDR3 nucleotide sequence: TGCAGTGCCAATCGGGAGTATTACAATGAGCAGTTCTTC.

The V gene is TRBV6-2 or TRBV6-3, the J gene TRBJ1-1, with no clear D. Per germline, CDR1 MNHEY and CDR2 SVGEGT. The V end was cut by 2 bases, the J end by 3 bases, with 7 bases between. The CDR3 extends over 13 amino acids. The CDR3 sequence: CASSYGFDTEAFF. CDR3 sequence (DNA): TGTGCCAGCAGTTACGGATTCGACACTGAAGCTTTCTTT.

This clonotype appeared many times. J is TRBJ2-1 and V is TRBV5-1; no definite D call. The CDR3 contains 17 residues. Deletions cut 1 base from V and 5 bases from J, with 19 bases between. The germline CDR1 and CDR2 sequences are SGHRS and YFSETQ. In nucleotides, the CDR3 is TGCGCCAGCAGCTTGTTTGATGCCCCCGGTTGGAACAATGAGCAGTTCTTC. Translation gives CASSLFDAPGWNNEQFF.

This clonotype was seen repeatedly, ten times or more. The rearrangement uses TRBV7-9 and TRBJ2-7; D uncertain. Trimming took 0 bases from V and 7 from J, leaving 10 bases between them. Germline CDR1 is SEHNR and CDR2 is FQNEAQ (reference sequence). This CDR3 has 13 residues. The DNA of the CDR3 is TGTGCCAGCAGCTTAGCGGCCGCCGGGGAGCAGTACTTC. Protein: CASSLAAAGEQYF.

For this clonotype: Possible read error: a much larger clone is one base away. The chain combines TRBV11-2 with TRBJ2-5, with D unclear. The CDR3 runs 12 residues. CDR1 and CDR2 (germline): SGHAT, FQNNGV. CDR3: CVSSMRQETQYF. The CDR3 DNA reads TGTGTCAGCAGCATGCGACAAGAGACCCAGTACTTC.

V and J are TRBV28 and TRBJ2-4; 10 bases agree with TRBD2. CDR1 and CDR2 (germline): MDHEN, SYDVKM. With 7 bases clipped from V and 0 bases from J, the junction kept 12 bases outside the gene matches. The CDR3 contains 18 residues. The CDR3 region is CASTNAGLAGVAKNIQYF. DNA for the CDR3: TGTGCCAGCACTAACGCGGGTCTAGCGGGAGTAGCCAAAAACATTCAGTACTTC.

This clonotype was seen many times. The chain joins TRBV11-2 to TRBJ1-1; D uncertain. The CDR3 extends over 14 amino acids. V was shortened by 6 bases and J by 2 bases, with 13 bases between the two germline ends. CDR1 is SGHAT, CDR2 FQNNGV, per germline. The CDR3 coding sequence is TGTGCCAGCAGTCTAGAGCGCCCTAACACTGAAGCTTTCTTT. Translation: CASSLERPNTEAFF. Full variable domain (outside the CDR3, taken from reference TRBV11-2 and TRBJ1-1): EAGVAQSPRYKIIEKRQSVAFWCNPISGHATLYWYQQILGQGPKLLIQFQNNGVVDDSQLPKDRFSAERLKGVDSTLKIQPAKLEDSAVYLCASSLERPNTEAFFGQGTRLTVV.

This clonotype was seen more than once but under ten times. The chain carries TRBV11-3 and TRBJ2-3; 10 positions agree with TRBD1. This CDR3 is 14 amino acids long. Germline V gene lookup returns CDR1 SGHNT and CDR2 YENEEA. The J segment lost 5 bases and the V segment lost 4 bases, leaving 3 bases of the junction unmatched. This chain's CDR3 is CASSSRTGGDTQYF. CDR3 coding DNA: TGTGCCAGCAGCTCCCGGACAGGGGGAGATACGCAGTATTTT.

This clonotype was observed at least ten times. V and J are TRBV20-1 and TRBJ2-3; TRBD2 aligns across 13 bases. This CDR3 is 16 amino acids long. V was pared by 3 bases and J by 2 bases, with 5 bases of the junction left unmatched. Germline V lookup: CDR1 DFQATT, CDR2 SNEGSKA (reference sequence). CDR3 DNA sequence: TGCAGTGCTAGTTCCGGGACTAGCGGGACCACAGATACGCAGTATTTT. Its protein is CSASSGTSGTTDTQYF.